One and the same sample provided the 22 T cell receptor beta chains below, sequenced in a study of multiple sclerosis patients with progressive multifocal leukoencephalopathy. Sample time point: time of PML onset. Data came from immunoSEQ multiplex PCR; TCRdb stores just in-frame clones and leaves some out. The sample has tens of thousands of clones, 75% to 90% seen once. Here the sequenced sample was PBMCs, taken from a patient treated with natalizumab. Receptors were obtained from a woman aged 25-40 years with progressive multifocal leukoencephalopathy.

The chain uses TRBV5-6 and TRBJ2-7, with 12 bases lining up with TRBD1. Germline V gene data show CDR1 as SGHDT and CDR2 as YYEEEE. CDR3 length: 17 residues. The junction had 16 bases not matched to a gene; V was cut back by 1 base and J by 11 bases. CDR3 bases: TGTGCCAGCAGCTTGCTCCGCCTCCGGGACAGGGGGCATTTTGAGTACTTC. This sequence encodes CASSLLRLRDRGHFEYF. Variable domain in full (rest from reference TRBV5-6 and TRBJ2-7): DAGVTQSPTHLIKTRGQQVTLRCSPKSGHDTVSWYQQALGQGPQFIFQYYEEEERQRGNFPDRFSGHQFPNYSSELNVNALLLGDSALYLCASSLLRLRDRGHFEYFGPGTRLTVT.

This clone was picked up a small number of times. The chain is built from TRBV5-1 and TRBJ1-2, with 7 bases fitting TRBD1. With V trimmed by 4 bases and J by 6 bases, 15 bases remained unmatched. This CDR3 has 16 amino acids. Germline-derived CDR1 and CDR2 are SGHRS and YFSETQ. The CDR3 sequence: CASSLGRGRFYDGYTF. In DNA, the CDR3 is TGCGCCAGCAGCCTAGGAAGGGGGCGGTTCTACGATGGCTACACCTTC.

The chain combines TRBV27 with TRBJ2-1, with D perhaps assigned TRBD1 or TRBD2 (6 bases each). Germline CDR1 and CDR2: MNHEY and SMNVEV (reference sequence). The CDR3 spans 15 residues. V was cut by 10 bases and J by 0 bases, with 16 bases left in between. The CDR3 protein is CATERGVLSYNEQFF. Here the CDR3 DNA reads TGTGCCACCGAAAGGGGGGTCCTCTCCTACAATGAGCAGTTCTTC.

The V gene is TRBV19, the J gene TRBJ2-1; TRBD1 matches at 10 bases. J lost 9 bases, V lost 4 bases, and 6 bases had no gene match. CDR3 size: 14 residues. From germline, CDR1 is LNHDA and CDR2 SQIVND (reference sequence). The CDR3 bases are TGTGCCAGTAGTACAGACAGGGGGCCGAGTGAGCAGTTCTTC. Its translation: CASSTDRGPSEQFF.

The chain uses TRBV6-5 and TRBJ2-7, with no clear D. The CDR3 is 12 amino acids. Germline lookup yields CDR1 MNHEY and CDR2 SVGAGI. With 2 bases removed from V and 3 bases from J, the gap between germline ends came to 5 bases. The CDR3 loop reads CASSYLRYEQYF. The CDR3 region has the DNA TGTGCCAGCAGTTACCTCCGCTACGAGCAGTACTTC.

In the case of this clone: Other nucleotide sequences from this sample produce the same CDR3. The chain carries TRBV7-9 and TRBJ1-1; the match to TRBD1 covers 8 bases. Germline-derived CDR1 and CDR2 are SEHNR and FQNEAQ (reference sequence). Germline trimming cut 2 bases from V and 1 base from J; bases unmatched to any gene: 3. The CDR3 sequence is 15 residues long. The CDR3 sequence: CASSLRQGKNTEAFF. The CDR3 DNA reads TGTGCCAGCAGCTTAAGACAGGGGAAGAACACTGAAGCTTTCTTT. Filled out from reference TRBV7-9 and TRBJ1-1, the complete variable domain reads DTGVSQNPRHKITKRGQNVTFRCDPISEHNRLYWYRQTLGQGPEFLTYFQNEAQLEKSRLLSDRFSAERPKGSFSTLEIQRTEQGDSAMYLCASSLRQGKNTEAFFGQGTRLTVV.

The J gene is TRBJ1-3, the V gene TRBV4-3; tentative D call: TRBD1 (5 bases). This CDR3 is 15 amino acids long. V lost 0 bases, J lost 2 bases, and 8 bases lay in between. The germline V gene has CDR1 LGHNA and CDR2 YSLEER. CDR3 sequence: CASSQDGTPGNTIYF. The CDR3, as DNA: TGCGCCAGCAGCCAAGATGGGACTCCTGGAAACACCATATATTTT.

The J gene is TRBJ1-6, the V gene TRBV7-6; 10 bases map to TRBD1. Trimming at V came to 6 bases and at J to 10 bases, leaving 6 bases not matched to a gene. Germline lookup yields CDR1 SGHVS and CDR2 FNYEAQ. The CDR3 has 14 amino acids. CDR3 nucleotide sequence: TGTGCCAGCAGTTCCGGGACAGGGGAATCACCCCTCCACTTT. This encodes CASSSGTGESPLHF.

Here the CDR3 reads CASSIAGPHEQYF. The CDR3 region has the DNA TGTGCCAGTAGTATCGCTGGGCCCCACGAGCAGTACTTC. The chain employs TRBV19 and TRBJ2-7; D is unclear. This CDR3 comprises 13 residues. V lost 3 bases, J lost 5 bases, and 11 bases lay in between. The germline gives CDR1 LNHDA, CDR2 SQIVND (reference sequence).

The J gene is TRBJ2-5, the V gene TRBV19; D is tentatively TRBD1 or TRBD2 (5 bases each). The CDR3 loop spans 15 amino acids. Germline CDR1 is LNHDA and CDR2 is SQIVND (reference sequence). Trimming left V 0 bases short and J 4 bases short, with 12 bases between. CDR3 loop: CASSIESGRRETQYF. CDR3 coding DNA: TGTGCCAGTAGTATAGAGTCAGGGAGAAGAGAGACCCAGTACTTC. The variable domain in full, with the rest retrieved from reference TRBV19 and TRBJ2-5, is DGGITQSPKYLFRKEGQNVTLSCEQNLNHDAMYWYRQDPGQGLRLIYYSQIVNDFQKGDIAEGYSVSREKKESFPLTVTSAQKNPTAFYLCASSIESGRRETQYFGPGTRLLVL.

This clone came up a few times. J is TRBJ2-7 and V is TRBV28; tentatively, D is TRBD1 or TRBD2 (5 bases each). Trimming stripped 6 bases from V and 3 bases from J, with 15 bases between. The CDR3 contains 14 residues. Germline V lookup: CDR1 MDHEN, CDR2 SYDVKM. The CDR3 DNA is TGTGCCAGCAGCGCCGGGGCTATGGGCTACGAGCAGTACTTC. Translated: CASSAGAMGYEQYF.

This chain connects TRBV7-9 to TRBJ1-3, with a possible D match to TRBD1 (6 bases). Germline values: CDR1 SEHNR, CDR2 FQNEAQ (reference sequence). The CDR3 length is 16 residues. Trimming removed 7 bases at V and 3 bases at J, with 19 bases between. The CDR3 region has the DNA TGTGCCAGCAACCGTCTACAGGGAAAGTATGGAAACACCATATATTTT. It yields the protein CASNRLQGKYGNTIYF.

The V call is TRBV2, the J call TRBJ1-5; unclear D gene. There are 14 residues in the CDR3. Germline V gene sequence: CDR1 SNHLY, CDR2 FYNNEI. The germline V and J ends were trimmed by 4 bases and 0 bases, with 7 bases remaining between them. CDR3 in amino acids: CASSGTNSNQPQHF. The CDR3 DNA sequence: TGTGCCAGCAGTGGTACGAATAGCAATCAGCCCCAGCATTTT.

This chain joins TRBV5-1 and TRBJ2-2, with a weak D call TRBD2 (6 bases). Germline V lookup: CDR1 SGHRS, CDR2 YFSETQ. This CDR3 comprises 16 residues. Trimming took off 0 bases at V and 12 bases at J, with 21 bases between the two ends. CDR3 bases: TGCGCCAGCAGCTTGGCCTTATCCGGGACTCCGGAAAAGCTGTTTTTT. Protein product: CASSLALSGTPEKLFF.

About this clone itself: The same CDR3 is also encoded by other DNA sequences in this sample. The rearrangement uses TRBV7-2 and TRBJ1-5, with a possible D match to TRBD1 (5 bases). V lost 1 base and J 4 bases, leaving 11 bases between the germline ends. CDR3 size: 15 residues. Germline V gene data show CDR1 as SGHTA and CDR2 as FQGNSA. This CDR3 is CASSLDGGGNQPQHF. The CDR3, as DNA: TGTGCCAGCAGCTTAGATGGTGGGGGGAATCAGCCCCAGCATTTT.

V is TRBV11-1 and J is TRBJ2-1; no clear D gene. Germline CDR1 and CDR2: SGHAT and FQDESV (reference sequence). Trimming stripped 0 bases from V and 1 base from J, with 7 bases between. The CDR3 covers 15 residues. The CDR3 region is CASSLAGRSYNEQFF. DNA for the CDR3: TGTGCCAGCAGCTTAGCGGGCAGGTCCTACAATGAGCAGTTCTTC.

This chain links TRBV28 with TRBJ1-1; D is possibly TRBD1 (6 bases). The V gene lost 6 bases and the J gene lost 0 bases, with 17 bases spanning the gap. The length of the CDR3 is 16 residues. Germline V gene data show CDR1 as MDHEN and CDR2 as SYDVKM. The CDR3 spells CASSNLDSSMNTEAFF. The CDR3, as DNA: TGTGCCAGCAGCAATCTGGACAGTTCCATGAACACTGAAGCTTTCTTT.

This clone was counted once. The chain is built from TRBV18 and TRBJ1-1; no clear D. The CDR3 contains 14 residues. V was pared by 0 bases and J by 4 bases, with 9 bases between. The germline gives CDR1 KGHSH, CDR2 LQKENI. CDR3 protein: CASSPPRVPTEAFF. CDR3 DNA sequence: TGTGCCAGCTCACCACCGAGGGTTCCCACTGAAGCTTTCTTT.

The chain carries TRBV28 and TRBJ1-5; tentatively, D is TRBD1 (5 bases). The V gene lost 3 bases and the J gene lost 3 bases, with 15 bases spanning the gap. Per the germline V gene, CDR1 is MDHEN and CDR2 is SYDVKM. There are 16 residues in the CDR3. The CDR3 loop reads CASSFRTIATNQPQHF. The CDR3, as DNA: TGTGCCAGCAGTTTCCGGACAATCGCCACCAATCAGCCCCAGCATTTT.

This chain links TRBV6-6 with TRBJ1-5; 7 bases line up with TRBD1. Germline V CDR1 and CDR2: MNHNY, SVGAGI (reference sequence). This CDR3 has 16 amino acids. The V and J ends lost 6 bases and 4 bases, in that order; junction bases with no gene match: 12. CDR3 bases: TGTGCCAGCAGATCTCCGCCGGGACAGCCTAATCAGCCCCAGCATTTT. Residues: CASRSPPGQPNQPQHF.

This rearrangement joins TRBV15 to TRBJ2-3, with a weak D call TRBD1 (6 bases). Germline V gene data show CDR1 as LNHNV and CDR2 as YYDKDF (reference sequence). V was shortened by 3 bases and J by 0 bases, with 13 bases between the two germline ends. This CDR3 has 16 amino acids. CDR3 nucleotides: TGTGCCACCAGCAGCCGGGACATCTCTAGCACAGATACGCAGTATTTT. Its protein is CATSSRDISSTDTQYF.

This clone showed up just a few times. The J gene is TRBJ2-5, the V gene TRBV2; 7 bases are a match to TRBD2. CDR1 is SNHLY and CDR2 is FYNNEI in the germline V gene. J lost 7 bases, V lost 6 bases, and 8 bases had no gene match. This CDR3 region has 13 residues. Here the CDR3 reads CASRDGLDGTQYF. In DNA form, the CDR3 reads TGTGCCAGCAGGGACGGACTAGACGGGACCCAGTACTTC.